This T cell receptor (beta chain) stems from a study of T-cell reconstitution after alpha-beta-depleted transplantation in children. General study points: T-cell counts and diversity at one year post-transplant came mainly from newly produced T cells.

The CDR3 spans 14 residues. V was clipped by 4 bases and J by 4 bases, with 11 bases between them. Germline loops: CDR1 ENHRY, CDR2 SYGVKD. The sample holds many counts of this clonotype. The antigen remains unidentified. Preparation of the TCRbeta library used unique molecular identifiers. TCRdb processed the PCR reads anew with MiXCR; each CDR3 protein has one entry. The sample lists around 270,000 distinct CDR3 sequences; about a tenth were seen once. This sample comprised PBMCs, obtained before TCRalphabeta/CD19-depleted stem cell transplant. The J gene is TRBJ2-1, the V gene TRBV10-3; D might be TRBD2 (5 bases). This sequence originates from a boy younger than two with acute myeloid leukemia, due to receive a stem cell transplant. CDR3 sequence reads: CAISGLAQYNEQFF. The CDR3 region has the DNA TGTGCCATCAGTGGCCTAGCTCAGTACAATGAGCAGTTCTTC.